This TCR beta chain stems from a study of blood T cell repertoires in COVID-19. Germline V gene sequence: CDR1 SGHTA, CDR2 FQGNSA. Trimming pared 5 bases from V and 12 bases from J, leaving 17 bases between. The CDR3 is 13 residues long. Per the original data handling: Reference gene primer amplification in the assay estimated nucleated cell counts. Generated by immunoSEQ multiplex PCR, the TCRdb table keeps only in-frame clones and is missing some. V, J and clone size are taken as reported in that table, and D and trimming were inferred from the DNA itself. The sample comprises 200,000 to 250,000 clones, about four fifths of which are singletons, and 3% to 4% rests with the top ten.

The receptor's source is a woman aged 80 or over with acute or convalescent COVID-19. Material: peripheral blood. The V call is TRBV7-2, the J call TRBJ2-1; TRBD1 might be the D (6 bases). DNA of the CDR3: TGTGCCAGCAGCCAAAGAAACAGGGTCCGGCAGTTCTTC. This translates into CASSQRNRVRQFF. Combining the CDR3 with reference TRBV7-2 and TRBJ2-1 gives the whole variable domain GAGVSQSPSNKVTEKGKDVELRCDPISGHTALYWYRQSLGQGLEFLIYFQGNSAPDKSGLPSDRFSAERTGGSVSTLTIQRTQQEDSAVYLCASSQRNRVRQFFGPGTRLTVL.